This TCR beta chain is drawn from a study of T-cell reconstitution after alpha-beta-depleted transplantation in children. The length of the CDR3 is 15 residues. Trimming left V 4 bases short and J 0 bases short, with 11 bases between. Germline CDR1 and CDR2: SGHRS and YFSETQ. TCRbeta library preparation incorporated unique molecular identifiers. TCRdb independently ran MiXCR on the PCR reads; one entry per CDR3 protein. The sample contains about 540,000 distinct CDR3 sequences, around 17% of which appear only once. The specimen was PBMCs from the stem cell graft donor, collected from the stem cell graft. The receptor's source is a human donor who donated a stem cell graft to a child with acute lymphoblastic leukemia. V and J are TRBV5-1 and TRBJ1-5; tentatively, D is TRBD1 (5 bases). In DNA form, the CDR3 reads TGCGCCAGCAGCATAGGGGATTATAGCAATCAGCCCCAGCATTTT. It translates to CASSIGDYSNQPQHF.